The sequence of this T cell receptor beta chain was determined in a study of beta chain features in type 1 diabetes. CDR3 size: 16 residues. V gave up 0 bases and J gave up 2 bases, with 14 bases separating them. The germline CDR1 and CDR2 sequences are LGHNA and YNFKEQ. There are a few counts of this clone. Its antigen remains unidentified. Of the isolated RNA, all was reverse transcribed, and so the sequenced material was expressed TCRB transcripts. Only in-frame clones appear in the TCRdb table, and some are missing; sequencing was by immunoSEQ multiplex PCR. The sample comprises about 650,000 clones, 9.5% to 15% of which are singletons, and around 0.12% rests with the top ten. Regarding the study as a whole: When Type 1 diabetes patients were examined, their TCRB CDR3s proved moderately but significantly shorter in all four CD4+ subsets. Researchers reported that naive, central memory and Treg TCRB repertoires appeared more similar in patients than in healthy donors.

Sequencing was done on a sample of naive CD4+ T cells from blood. This sequence was found in a man aged 25 to 40 with type 1 diabetes. This chain links TRBV4-2 with TRBJ2-7; D uncertain. DNA for the CDR3: TGTGCCAGCAGCCAAGATTTTGGAAGGCGGCCCTACGAGCAGTACTTC. Translating gives CASSQDFGRRPYEQYF.